This T cell receptor beta chain was captured by sequencing in a study of blood T cells in healthy people across ages. V lost 4 bases and J lost 3, with 16 bases in between. CDR1 and CDR2 (germline): SGHRS, YFSETQ. CDR3 length equals 15 residues. In the case of this clonotype: Its specificity is unknown.

Whenever a sample was processed, at least 7 million PBMCs were isolated. Whole-study findings and limits: Naive CD4+ cells and diversity were both higher in long-lived donors than in aged donors. With age, beta diversity per million T cells declined roughly linearly, significantly by approximately 41.

Using a J-beta primer mix together with a sample-barcoded 5' primer, a second PCR was run for roughly 6 to 12 cycles. Sequencing yielded, for each sample, at least 2.5 million paired-end reads carrying CDR3. TCRdb re-analysed the 5' RACE reads in MiXCR, keeping a single row per CDR3 protein. The sample yields under 750,000 distinct CDR3 sequences, under 55% seen once. This sequence joins TRBV5-1 and TRBJ2-5; D possibly corresponds to TRBD1 (7 bases). The sequenced sample consisted of blood. The source is an elderly man in good health. As DNA, the CDR3 is TGCGCCAGCAGCGCGGGGACAGTCGTTGAAGAGACCCAGTACTTC. It translates to CASSAGTVVEETQYF. The full variable domain, in which reference TRBV5-1 and TRBJ2-5 provide the parts outside the CDR3, is KAGVTQTPRYLIKTRGQQVTLSCSPISGHRSVSWYQQTPGQGLQFLFEYFSETQRNKGNFPGRFSGRQFSNSRSEMNVSTLELGDSALYLCASSAGTVVEETQYFGPGTRLLVL.